The 7 T cell receptor beta chains below come from one sample, sequenced in a study of shared clonotypes between healthy human individuals. TCRdb's copy holds only in-frame clones and misses some; the assay was immunoSEQ multiplex PCR. Seen here are millions of clones, 85% to 95% observed once, and the top ten hold around 1.1%. The naive CD8 subset, CD45RO-negative cells positively selected for CCR7, excluded terminally differentiated effector memory CD45RA+ cells. The sample consisted of naive CD8+ T cells sorted from blood. These receptors came from a man between 18 and 35 years old in good health.

V gene TRBV4-1 combines with J gene TRBJ2-2, with a tentative D call TRBD2 (5 bases). Germline V lookup: CDR1 MGHRA, CDR2 YSYEKL. V lost 4 bases to trimming and J lost 5 bases, with 11 bases between them. The CDR3 extends over 14 amino acids. This CDR3 reads CASSLGRGTGELFF. CDR3 bases: TGCGCCAGCAGCCTCGGACGAGGGACCGGGGAGCTGTTTTTT.

The chain employs TRBV10-3 and TRBJ2-3, with D tentatively TRBD2 (6 bases). V was cut by 0 bases and J by 1 base, with 14 bases left in between. The germline V gene has CDR1 ENHRY and CDR2 SYGVKD. This CDR3 spans 17 amino acids. The CDR3, as DNA: TGTGCCATCAGTGAGTCGACAGCGGGCTTACGCACAGATACGCAGTATTTT. Encoded protein: CAISESTAGLRTDTQYF.

V gene TRBV11-2 combines with J gene TRBJ2-7; TRBD1 matches 7 bases. Per germline, CDR1 SGHAT and CDR2 FQNNGV. V was clipped by 4 bases and J by 0 bases; unmatched bases: 9. The CDR3 is 16 amino acids. The CDR3, as DNA: TGTGCCAGCAGCTCAAAGAGGGACAGCGGCTCCTACGAGCAGTACTTC. Its protein product is CASSSKRDSGSYEQYF.

This chain joins TRBV5-1 and TRBJ1-1; the D gene is possibly TRBD1 (6 bases). The CDR3 spans 14 residues. Germline V gives CDR1 SGHRS, CDR2 YFSETQ. V lost 2 bases, J lost 5 bases, and 13 bases lay in between. The CDR3 nucleotides read TGCGCCAGCAGCTTAAGCCAGGGGTTGACTGAAGCTTTCTTT. It translates to CASSLSQGLTEAFF.

This sequence joins TRBV5-1 and TRBJ2-5; 8 nucleotides line up with TRBD2. This CDR3 contains 16 residues. Germline CDR1 reads SGHRS; CDR2 reads YFSETQ. Germline trimming cut 0 bases from V and 2 bases from J; bases unmatched to any gene: 6. In DNA, the CDR3 is TGCGCCAGCAGCTTGGCCGGGAGGGACGGGCAAGAGACCCAGTACTTC. Its protein is CASSLAGRDGQETQYF.

The J gene is TRBJ2-7, the V gene TRBV4-1; TRBD2 agrees at 8 bases. The CDR3 totals 15 residues. Per the germline V gene, CDR1 is MGHRA and CDR2 is YSYEKL. The V and J ends lost 0 bases and 3 bases, in that order; junction bases with no gene match: 4. Here the CDR3 reads CASSQETSGFYEQYF. CDR3 coding DNA: TGCGCCAGCAGCCAAGAAACTAGCGGATTCTACGAGCAGTACTTC.

V gene TRBV5-6 combines with J gene TRBJ1-1, with a weak D call TRBD1 (5 bases). Trimming took off 2 bases at V and 11 bases at J, with 16 bases between the two ends. The CDR3 length is 13 residues. Germline CDR1 reads SGHDT; CDR2 reads YYEEEE. CDR3 sequence reads: CASSFSGSSVAFF. The DNA of the CDR3 is TGTGCCAGCAGCTTCTCAGGGTCCTCCGTCGCTTTCTTT. Together with reference TRBV5-6 and TRBJ1-1, the CDR3 gives the full variable domain: DAGVTQSPTHLIKTRGQQVTLRCSPKSGHDTVSWYQQALGQGPQFIFQYYEEEERQRGNFPDRFSGHQFPNYSSELNVNALLLGDSALYLCASSFSGSSVAFFGQGTRLTVV.